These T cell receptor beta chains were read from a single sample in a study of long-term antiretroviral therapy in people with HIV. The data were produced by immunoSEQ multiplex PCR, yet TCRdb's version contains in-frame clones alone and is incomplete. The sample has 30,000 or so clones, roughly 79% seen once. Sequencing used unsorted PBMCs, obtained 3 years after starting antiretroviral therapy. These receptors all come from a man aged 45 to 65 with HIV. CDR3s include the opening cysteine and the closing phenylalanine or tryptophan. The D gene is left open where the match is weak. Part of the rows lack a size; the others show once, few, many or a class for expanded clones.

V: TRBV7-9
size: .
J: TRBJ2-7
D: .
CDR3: CASGPGGEQYF
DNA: TGTGCCAGCGGGCCCGGGGGAGAGCAGTACTTC

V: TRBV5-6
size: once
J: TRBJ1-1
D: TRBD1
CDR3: CASSFRRQGSEAFF
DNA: TGTGCCAGCAGCTTCCGCAGACAGGGTTCTGAAGCTTTCTTT

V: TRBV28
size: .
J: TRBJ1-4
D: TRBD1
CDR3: CASSQAGQGLKKLFF
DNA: TGTGCCAGCAGTCAAGCGGGACAGGGGTTGAAAAAACTGTTTTTT

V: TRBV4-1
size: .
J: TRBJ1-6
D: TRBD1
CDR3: CASSPRDRSLSPLHF
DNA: TGCGCCAGCAGCCCCCGGGACAGGAGTCTATCACCCCTCCACTTT

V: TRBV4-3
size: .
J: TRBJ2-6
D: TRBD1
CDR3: CASSQWGQGRSGANVLTF
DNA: TGCGCCAGCAGCCAATGGGGACAGGGCCGCTCTGGGGCCAACGTCCTGACTTTC

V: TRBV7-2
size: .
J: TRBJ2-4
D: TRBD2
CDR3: CASSLASGGALENIQYF
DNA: TGTGCCAGCAGCTTAGCTAGCGGGGGGGCCCTCGAAAACATTCAGTACTTC

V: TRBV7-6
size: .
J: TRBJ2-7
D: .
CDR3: CASSLGGSPTLEQYF
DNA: TGTGCCAGCAGCTTAGGGGGTTCCCCCACCCTCGAGCAGTACTTC

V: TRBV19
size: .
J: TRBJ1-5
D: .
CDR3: CASSGRTGIQPQHF
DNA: TGTGCCAGTAGTGGTCGTACAGGGATCCAGCCCCAGCATTTT

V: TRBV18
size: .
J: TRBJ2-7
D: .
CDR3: CASSAGTSYEQYF
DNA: TGTGCCAGCTCAGCCGGGACATCCTACGAGCAGTACTTC

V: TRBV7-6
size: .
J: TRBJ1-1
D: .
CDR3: CASSAQGNTEAFF
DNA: TGTGCCAGCAGCGCGCAGGGGAACACTGAAGCTTTCTTT

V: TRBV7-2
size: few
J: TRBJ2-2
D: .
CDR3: CASSFYGGELFF
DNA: TGTGCCAGCAGCTTTTACGGCGGGGAGCTGTTTTTT

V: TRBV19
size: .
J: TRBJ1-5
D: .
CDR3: CASSKAGPNQPQHF
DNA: TGTGCCAGTAGTAAAGCCGGGCCCAATCAGCCCCAGCATTTT

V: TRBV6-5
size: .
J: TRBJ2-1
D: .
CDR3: CASSRGVYNEQFF
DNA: TGTGCCAGCTCCCGGGGCGTTTACAATGAGCAGTTCTTC

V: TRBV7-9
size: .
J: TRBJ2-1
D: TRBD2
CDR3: CASSSSGTSALDEQFF
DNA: TGTGCCAGCAGTTCCTCCGGGACTAGCGCCTTGGATGAGCAGTTCTTC

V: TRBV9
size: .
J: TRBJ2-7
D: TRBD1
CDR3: CASSQGQGAYEQYF
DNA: TGTGCCAGCAGCCAAGGACAGGGAGCCTACGAGCAGTACTTC

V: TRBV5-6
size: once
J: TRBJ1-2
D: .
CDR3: CASSLGPQGYTF
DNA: TGTGCCAGCAGTCTCGGGCCCCAAGGCTACACCTTC

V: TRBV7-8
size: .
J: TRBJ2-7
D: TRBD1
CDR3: CASSFSPGSGGNEQYF
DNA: TGTGCCAGCAGCTTTAGCCCGGGATCAGGGGGTAACGAGCAGTACTTC

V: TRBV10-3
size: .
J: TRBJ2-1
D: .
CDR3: CAISLSPSPHEQFF
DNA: TGTGCCATCAGTCTTTCGCCCTCCCCTCATGAGCAGTTCTTC

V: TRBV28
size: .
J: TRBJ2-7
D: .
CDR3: CASSLIGLDTYEQYF
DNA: TGTGCCAGCAGTTTAATTGGCCTCGATACCTACGAGCAGTACTTC

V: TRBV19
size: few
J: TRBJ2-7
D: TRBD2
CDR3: CATSGGSARREQYF
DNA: TGTGCCACCTCCGGGGGGAGCGCCCGACGCGAGCAGTACTTC

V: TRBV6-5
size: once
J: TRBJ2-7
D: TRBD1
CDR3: CASGSGQAYEQYF
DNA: TGTGCCAGCGGATCGGGACAGGCCTACGAGCAGTACTTC

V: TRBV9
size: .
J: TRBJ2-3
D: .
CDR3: CASSVVDSKADTQYF
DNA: TGTGCCAGCAGCGTAGTTGATAGCAAGGCAGATACGCAGTATTTT

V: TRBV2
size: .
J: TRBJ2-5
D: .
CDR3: CASVPNRGGMETQYF
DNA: TGTGCCAGTGTTCCGAACCGAGGGGGTATGGAGACCCAGTACTTC

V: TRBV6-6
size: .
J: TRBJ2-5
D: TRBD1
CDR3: CASSPMGQGVSETQYF
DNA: TGTGCCAGCAGTCCCATGGGACAGGGGGTGTCGGAGACCCAGTACTTC

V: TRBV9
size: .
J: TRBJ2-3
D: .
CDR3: CASSVESRRFTDTQYF
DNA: TGTGCCAGCAGCGTAGAATCTAGGAGGTTCACAGATACGCAGTATTTT

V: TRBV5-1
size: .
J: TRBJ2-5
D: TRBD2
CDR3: CASSPGTSGSLFQETQYF
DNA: TGCGCCAGCAGTCCCGGGACTAGCGGTTCCCTCTTCCAAGAGACCCAGTACTTC

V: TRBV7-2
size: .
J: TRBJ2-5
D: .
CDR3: CASSLGRGTQYF
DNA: TGTGCCAGCAGCTTAGGGAGGGGGACCCAGTACTTC

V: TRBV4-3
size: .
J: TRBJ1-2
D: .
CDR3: CASSQDSQINYGYTF
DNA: TGCGCCAGCAGCCAAGATAGCCAGATAAACTATGGCTACACCTTC

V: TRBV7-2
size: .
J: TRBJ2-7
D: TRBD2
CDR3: CASSVAGGTTYEQYF
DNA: TGTGCCAGCAGCGTTGCGGGGGGGACTACCTACGAGCAGTACTTC

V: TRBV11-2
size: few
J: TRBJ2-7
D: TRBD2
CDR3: CASSLWGGREYEQYF
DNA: TGTGCCAGCAGCTTATGGGGCGGGAGGGAGTACGAGCAGTACTTC

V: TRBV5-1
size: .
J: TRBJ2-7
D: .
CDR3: CASTGTFYEQYF
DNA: TGCGCCAGCACGGGGACATTCTACGAGCAGTACTTC